Sequencing of this TCR beta chain was carried out in a study of metastatic and nonmetastatic thyroid tumors. Overall study context: Comparative analysis of repertoires was undertaken across blood and tumor or nodule tissue obtained from malignant and benign thyroid patients. Notes on the study in general: Relative to benign nodules, malignant thyroid tumors were reportedly characterized by significantly elevated TCR beta diversity in blood and tumor.

Germline CDR1 and CDR2: MNHEY and SMNVEV (reference sequence). This CDR3 has 14 residues. V lost 1 base and J 1 base, leaving 7 bases between the germline ends. As regards this clone: Its antigen is undetermined.

Original handling: Clinicopathological groups of papillary thyroid cancer showed CDR3 differences that were used to build a distant-metastasis classifier. TCRdb reprocessed the PCR reads using MiXCR. The V and J calls, along with clone size, are taken from TCRdb and not from the paper's own processing. This table holds some 26,000 clones, 3.5% to 4.5% found once. Ahead of thyroid surgery, no patient had received treatment of any kind. The sequencing sample was made of blood. This receptor was obtained from a male donor with papillary thyroid cancer or a benign thyroid nodule (not recorded which). Some clones in this sample may be carry-over from other donors' samples. The chain employs TRBV27 and TRBJ1-1; no clear D. The chain's CDR3 is CASSLLGRNTEAFF. The CDR3 nucleotides read TGTGCCAGCAGTTTATTAGGCAGGAACACTGAAGCTTTCTTT.